A selection of T cell receptor beta chains follows, all from one sample in a study of blood T cell repertoires in COVID-19. Only in-frame clones appear in the TCRdb table, and some are missing; sequencing was by immunoSEQ multiplex PCR. The data show about 200,000 clones, 85% to 90% seen once. Input material: peripheral blood. The source is a man aged 60-69 years with acute or convalescent COVID-19. Both conserved end residues are part of each CDR3. The D gene is left open where the match is weak. The size entry is marked missing in some rows and otherwise reads once, few, many or a size class.

J gene | clone size | V gene | D gene | CDR3 protein | CDR3 DNA
TRBJ1-1 | NA | TRBV28 | TRBD1 | CASRSRQGISTEAFF | TGTGCCAGCAGATCCCGACAGGGAATCTCCACTGAAGCTTTCTTT
TRBJ1-2 | NA | TRBV9 | NA | CASSTQGYGYTF | TGTGCCAGCAGCACCCAGGGCTATGGCTACACCTTC
TRBJ2-5 | NA | TRBV6-2/TRBV6-3 | TRBD2 | CASSYSNLAGAYQETQYF | TGTGCCAGCAGTTACTCGAATCTAGCGGGGGCATACCAAGAGACCCAGTACTTC
TRBJ2-7 | NA | TRBV11-2 | TRBD1 | CASSLLDRGGQYF | TGTGCCAGCAGCCTCCTAGACAGGGGAGGGCAGTACTTC
TRBJ1-6 | NA | TRBV19 | TRBD1 | CASTTPRGRGQSPLHF | TGTGCCAGTACCACTCCCAGGGGCAGGGGGCAATCACCCCTCCACTTT
TRBJ1-2 | NA | TRBV7-9 | NA | CASRRGSNYGYTF | TGTGCCAGCAGGCGGGGATCTAACTATGGCTACACCTTC
TRBJ1-2 | NA | TRBV15 | TRBD1 | CATSRSGQSPYGYTF | TGTGCCACCAGCAGATCGGGACAGAGCCCCTATGGCTACACCTTC
TRBJ2-2 | few | TRBV6-5 | NA | CASSYTSAGELFF | TGTGCCAGCAGTTACACGAGCGCCGGGGAGCTGTTTTTT
TRBJ1-2 | NA | TRBV10-3 | NA | CAISESGPVYGYTF | TGTGCCATCAGTGAGTCGGGCCCGGTCTATGGCTACACCTTC
TRBJ2-7 | NA | TRBV21-1 | NA | CASSKDPLGQLLHEQYF | TGTGCCAGCAGCAAAGACCCCTTGGGACAGCTTCTCCACGAGCAGTACTTC
TRBJ1-1 | NA | TRBV6-1 | TRBD1 | CASSDLGQGNTEAFF | TGTGCCAGCAGTGATTTAGGACAGGGGAACACTGAAGCTTTCTTT
TRBJ2-5 | NA | TRBV18 | NA | CASSPSRDETQYF | TGTGCCAGCTCACCTAGTCGGGATGAGACCCAGTACTTC
TRBJ2-1 | NA | TRBV5-4 | TRBD2 | CASSLLWLAGGPNNEQFF | TGTGCCAGCAGCTTGTTGTGGCTAGCGGGGGGGCCTAACAATGAGCAGTTCTTC
TRBJ1-2 | NA | TRBV7-9 | TRBD1 | CASSQYGTGFGYTF | TGTGCCAGCAGCCAATACGGGACAGGGTTTGGCTACACCTTC
TRBJ1-3 | few | TRBV10-3 | NA | CAISEFTGSGNTIYF | TGTGCCATCAGTGAGTTTACAGGGTCTGGAAACACCATATATTTT
TRBJ2-1 | NA | TRBV5-1 | TRBD2 | CASSPTPGLAGGFGEQFF | TGCGCCAGCAGCCCAACCCCGGGACTAGCGGGGGGGTTTGGTGAGCAGTTCTTC
TRBJ1-2 | NA | TRBV7-6 | NA | CASSLAGWGDGYTF | TGTGCCAGCAGCTTAGCGGGGTGGGGCGATGGCTACACCTTC
TRBJ2-6 | NA | TRBV10-1 | NA | CASSPRHRAGANVLTF | TGCGCCAGCAGCCCCAGACACAGGGCCGGGGCCAACGTCCTGACTTTC
TRBJ1-5 | NA | TRBV24-1 | TRBD1 | CATSARDRGFNQPQHF | TGTGCCACCAGTGCCCGGGACAGGGGGTTTAATCAGCCCCAGCATTTT
TRBJ1-2 | once | TRBV15 | NA | CATSRELGLNYGYTF | TGTGCCACCAGCAGAGAACTGGGACTTAACTATGGCTACACCTTC
TRBJ2-2 | NA | TRBV11-2 | TRBD1 | CASSLLGQVPGELFF | TGTGCCAGCAGCTTATTGGGACAGGTACCCGGGGAGCTGTTTTTT
TRBJ1-1 | NA | TRBV7-3 | NA | CASSPPGGRSEAFF | TGTGCCAGCAGCCCCCCGGGAGGCCGGAGTGAAGCTTTCTTT
TRBJ2-5 | NA | TRBV9 | TRBD1 | CASSQEGTGQETQYF | TGTGCCAGCAGCCAAGAAGGGACAGGGCAAGAGACCCAGTACTTC
TRBJ2-1 | NA | TRBV5-1 | TRBD1 | CASHANTGGNEQFF | TGCGCCAGCCACGCGAATACAGGGGGGAATGAGCAGTTCTTC
TRBJ2-5 | NA | TRBV21-1 | NA | CASSKVFGDRGDRRQETQYF | TGTGCCAGCAGCAAAGTCTTCGGGGACAGGGGGGACCGCCGACAAGAGACCCAGTACTTC
TRBJ2-1 | NA | TRBV6-5 | TRBD2 | CASSVAGTYNEQFF | TGTGCCAGCAGCGTAGCGGGAACCTACAATGAGCAGTTCTTC
TRBJ2-5 | NA | TRBV11-2 | TRBD1 | CASSSWTGMSETQYF | TGTGCCAGCAGCTCCTGGACAGGGATGAGCGAGACCCAGTACTTC
TRBJ2-1 | NA | TRBV28 | TRBD2 | CASSLSGTSNEQFF | TGTGCCAGCAGTTTATCGGGGACTAGCAATGAGCAGTTCTTC
TRBJ2-7 | NA | TRBV28 | TRBD1 | CASSAPFGQGDEQYF | TGTGCCAGCAGTGCCCCCTTCGGGCAGGGGGATGAGCAGTACTTC
TRBJ1-4 | NA | TRBV2 | NA | CASIPRIGGEKLFF | TGTGCCAGCATTCCCCGAATTGGGGGGGAAAAACTGTTTTTT
TRBJ2-5 | few | TRBV7-2 | NA | CASSPRRETQYF | TGTGCCAGCAGCCCCCGGCGGGAGACCCAGTACTTC
TRBJ2-5 | few | TRBV7-7 | NA | CASSRDTQQETQYF | TGTGCCAGCAGCCGGGACACCCAACAAGAGACCCAGTACTTC
TRBJ1-1 | NA | TRBV3-1/TRBV3-2 | TRBD1 | CASSRTGGNTEAFF | TGTGCCAGCAGTCGGACAGGGGGGAACACTGAAGCTTTCTTT
TRBJ2-2 | NA | TRBV6-5 | NA | CASSQVRATGELFF | TGTGCCAGCAGTCAGGTCAGGGCCACCGGGGAGCTGTTTTTT
TRBJ1-5 | NA | TRBV28 | TRBD1 | CASIEGGPLSNQPQHF | TGTGCCAGCATTGAAGGGGGCCCTCTTAGCAATCAGCCCCAGCATTTT
TRBJ1-5 | NA | TRBV19 | TRBD1 | CASGQVYQPQHF | TGTGCCAGCGGACAGGTTTATCAGCCCCAGCATTTT
TRBJ2-7 | once | TRBV5-1 | TRBD1 | CASSPVPRQGASYEQYF | TGCGCCAGCAGCCCGGTGCCCCGGCAGGGGGCTTCCTACGAGCAGTACTTC
TRBJ1-2 | NA | TRBV9 | TRBD1 | CASSAVGQGWSYGYTF | TGTGCCAGCAGCGCTGTCGGACAGGGCTGGTCCTATGGCTACACCTTC
TRBJ1-4 | NA | TRBV2 | TRBD1 | CASSRDRGRTNEKLFF | TGTGCCAGCAGTAGGGACAGGGGCCGAACTAATGAAAAACTGTTTTTT
TRBJ2-1 | NA | TRBV7-3 | TRBD2 | CASSLAGTSGLPEFF | TGTGCCAGCAGCTTGGCCGGGACTAGCGGCCTCCCCGAGTTCTTC